One T cell receptor (beta chain) is described in this entry. What it recognizes is unknown. This specimen comes from a study of response to subunit inactivated influenza vaccine. CDR1 SEHNR and CDR2 FQNEAQ come from the germline V gene (reference sequence). The CDR3 runs 17 residues. Trimming left V 3 bases short and J 4 bases short, with 20 bases between. TCRdb called the RT-PCR reads again in MiXCR, with one record for every CDR3 protein. Of 750,000 to 850,000 distinct CDR3 sequences in the sample, approximately 18% were seen once. Overall study results and limits: That few new T cells are recruited by each seasonal influenza vaccination was the authors' suggestion.

The chain uses TRBV7-9 and TRBJ2-3; D is undetermined. The sequence derives from a man aged 50-60 years who received an inactivated influenza vaccine. This specimen consisted of PBMCs from blood, obtained 4 to 6 days after vaccination. Here the CDR3 reads CASSFTPRTEFPDTQYF. For the CDR3, the DNA is TGTGCCAGCAGCTTCACCCCGAGGACGGAATTTCCAGATACGCAGTATTTT.